Listed here are 24 T cell receptor beta chains from one sample, sequenced in a study of cytomegalovirus exposure and HLA in healthy donors. 60 Vbeta and 13 Jbeta primers were used in PCR. Here immunoSEQ multiplex PCR was the method, and the copy in TCRdb shows in-frame clones only, minus some. The data show 110,000 to 150,000 clones, 75% to 80% seen once. Input material: PBMCs. The receptors were gathered from a woman in her late teens or twenties in good health and CMV-seropositive.

The rearrangement links TRBV4-2 to TRBJ2-1; 7 bases are shared with TRBD2. Germline assignment: CDR1 LGHNA and CDR2 YNFKEQ. The V segment lost 1 base and the J segment 6 bases; nucleotides outside the gene matches: 0. The CDR3 spans 13 residues. Written as DNA, the CDR3 is TGTGCCAGCAGCCAAGGGGGGGGCAATGAGCAGTTCTTC. Translated, it gives CASSQGGGNEQFF.

The rearrangement links TRBV6-5 to TRBJ1-2; weak D call: TRBD1 (6 bases). From germline, CDR1 is MNHEY and CDR2 SVGAGI. V was cut by 6 bases and J by 5 bases, with 16 bases left in between. CDR3 size: 14 residues. The DNA for the CDR3 is TGTGCCAGCAGAAGAACAGGGACGGGTTATGGCTACACCTTC. Its protein is CASRRTGTGYGYTF.

The chain links TRBV18 to TRBJ2-1; D might be TRBD2 (6 bases). The CDR3 consists of 14 residues. The germline V gene encodes CDR1 KGHSH and CDR2 LQKENI. V gave up 8 bases and J gave up 2 bases, with 13 bases separating them. This CDR3 reads CASGVGGTYNEQFF. The DNA of the CDR3 is TGTGCCAGCGGGGTTGGGGGGACCTACAATGAGCAGTTCTTC.

This sequence joins TRBV4-1 and TRBJ1-4; 7 nucleotides match TRBD1. Germline trimming cut 1 base from V and 4 bases from J; bases unmatched to any gene: 0. Germline CDR1 MGHRA, CDR2 YSYEKL. The CDR3 extends over 14 amino acids. The CDR3 here is CASSQGDSNEKLFF. In nucleotides, the CDR3 is TGCGCCAGCAGCCAAGGGGACAGTAATGAAAAACTGTTTTTT.

The V and J genes are TRBV6-1 and TRBJ2-1; the D gene is possibly TRBD2 (7 bases). Germline assignment: CDR1 MNHNS and CDR2 SASEGT. There are 17 residues in the CDR3. V was pared by 2 bases and J by 1 base, with 15 bases between. The CDR3 loop is CASSEIVGGRSYNEQFF. As DNA, the CDR3 is TGTGCCAGCAGTGAAATAGTCGGGGGGCGATCCTACAATGAGCAGTTCTTC.

This chain joins TRBV7-9 and TRBJ1-1, with D unresolved. This CDR3 is 13 amino acids long. V lost 6 bases and J 6 bases, leaving 14 bases between the germline ends. CDR1 is SEHNR and CDR2 is FQNEAQ in the germline V gene (reference sequence). This chain's CDR3 is CASSPSGAAEAFF. Here the CDR3 DNA reads TGTGCCAGCAGTCCCAGCGGCGCGGCTGAAGCTTTCTTT.

The chain carries TRBV7-2 and TRBJ1-3; D gene ambiguous. The CDR3 runs 17 residues. Trimming shortened V by 0 bases and J by 0 bases, and 12 bases separated the two germline ends. The germline gives CDR1 SGHTA, CDR2 FQGNSA. The CDR3 coding sequence is TGTGCCAGCAGCTTAGCCTTTCTACGAACCTCTGGAAACACCATATATTTT. It encodes CASSLAFLRTSGNTIYF.

This chain connects TRBV5-1 to TRBJ1-1, with 8 bases matching TRBD1. V lost 0 bases and J lost 4; bases outside the gene matches: 5. CDR1 is SGHRS, CDR2 YFSETQ, per germline. The CDR3 contains 15 residues. CDR3 in amino acids: CASSLATGGFTEAFF. The CDR3 nucleotides are TGCGCCAGCAGCTTGGCCACAGGGGGATTCACTGAAGCTTTCTTT.

This clone was found once. The V call is TRBV6-5, the J call TRBJ2-7; 9 bases agree with TRBD1. There are 12 residues in the CDR3. Germline CDR1 is MNHEY and CDR2 is SVGAGI. V was pared by 4 bases and J by 6 bases, with 1 base of the junction left unmatched. The CDR3 DNA reads as TGTGCCAGCAGTTTGACAGGGGGCGAGCAGTACTTC. It specifies CASSLTGGEQYF.

The chain is built from TRBV5-5 and TRBJ2-2, with D possibly matching TRBD1 (6 bases). V lost 4 bases, J lost 4 bases, and 17 bases lay in between. The V gene's germline CDR1 is SGHKS and CDR2 YYEKEE (reference sequence). The CDR3 totals 16 residues. The CDR3 spells CASSPRAGASTGELFF. The CDR3 DNA reads as TGTGCCAGCAGCCCCCGGGCAGGGGCAAGCACCGGGGAGCTGTTTTTT.

This chain uses TRBV10-1 with TRBJ1-2; 7 positions match TRBD1. Germline trimming cut 11 bases from V and 5 bases from J; bases unmatched to any gene: 14. The CDR3 covers 14 residues. Germline-derived CDR1 and CDR2 are WNHNN and SYGVQD (reference sequence). The CDR3 is CAGSKQGRAYGYTF. Here the CDR3 DNA reads TGCGCCGGCTCGAAACAGGGGCGCGCGTATGGCTACACCTTC.

Here the CDR3 reads CASSFRGETQYF. CDR3 nucleotides: TGTGCCAGCAGTTTCCGGGGGGAGACCCAGTACTTC. The chain links TRBV6-1 to TRBJ2-5; tentatively, D is TRBD2 (6 bases). V lost 5 bases and J 5 bases, leaving 9 bases between the germline ends. Germline CDR1 reads MNHNS; CDR2 reads SASEGT. The CDR3 loop spans 12 amino acids.

This sequence joins TRBV6-5 and TRBJ2-7; D might be TRBD1 (6 bases). V was clipped by 2 bases and J by 3 bases, with 8 bases between them. CDR1 and CDR2 (germline): MNHEY, SVGAGI. The CDR3 runs 13 residues. The CDR3 loop is CASSYQDSYEQYF. As DNA, the CDR3 is TGTGCCAGCAGTTACCAGGACAGCTACGAGCAGTACTTC.

V gene TRBV12-5 combines with J gene TRBJ2-1; 10 bases agree with TRBD1. This CDR3 comprises 15 residues. Losses at the gene ends were 4 bases for V and 4 bases for J; bases not matched to a gene: 4. Germline V gives CDR1 LGHNT, CDR2 FRNRAP. CDR3 loop: CASGWGQGKYNEQFF. CDR3 sequence (DNA): TGTGCTAGTGGTTGGGGACAGGGGAAGTACAATGAGCAGTTCTTC.

To note about this clone: Other nucleotide sequences in the sample specify the same CDR3. The chain combines TRBV18 with TRBJ1-2; D is uncertain. Germline V gene lookup returns CDR1 KGHSH and CDR2 LQKENI. CDR3 length: 14 amino acids. V lost 1 base to trimming and J lost 0 bases, with 6 bases between them. Written as DNA, the CDR3 is TGTGCCAGCTCACCACTTCCAGCTAACTATGGCTACACCTTC. It is translated as CASSPLPANYGYTF. The full variable domain, with the rest looked up from reference TRBV18 and TRBJ1-2, is NAGVMQNPRHLVRRRGQEARLRCSPMKGHSHVYWYRQLPEEGLKFMVYLQKENIIDESGMPKERFSAEFPKEGPSILRIQQVVRGDSAAYFCASSPLPANYGYTFGSGTRLTVV.

The rearrangement uses TRBV5-1 and TRBJ1-2; possibly TRBD1 for D (5 bases). From germline, CDR1 is SGHRS and CDR2 YFSETQ. The CDR3 length is 15 residues. V shed 3 bases and J shed 4 bases, with 16 bases lying between them. The CDR3 loop is CASSSTASNSYGYTF. The CDR3 nucleotides read TGCGCCAGCAGCTCGACAGCTTCGAACTCCTATGGCTACACCTTC.

Only one count was recorded for this clone. The J gene is TRBJ1-6, the V gene TRBV9; D perhaps matches TRBD1 (6 bases). The CDR3 loop spans 14 amino acids. Deletions cut 3 bases from V and 5 bases from J, with 9 bases between. The germline gives CDR1 SGDLS, CDR2 YYNGEE. The CDR3 DNA is TGTGCCAGCAGCGGACAGGTCAATAATTCACCCCTCCACTTT. This encodes CASSGQVNNSPLHF.

The J gene is TRBJ1-2, the V gene TRBV6-1; 7 positions match TRBD1. V dropped 1 base and J dropped 5; count of bases not matched to a gene: 4. The germline gives CDR1 MNHNS, CDR2 SASEGT. The CDR3 spans 14 residues. The CDR3: CASSEGDSRYGYTF. The CDR3 DNA reads TGTGCCAGCAGTGAAGGGGACAGCCGTTATGGCTACACCTTC.

The V gene is TRBV6-1, the J gene TRBJ1-4, with 8 bases lining up with TRBD1. V trimming: 1 base; J trimming: 8 bases; junction bases outside the gene matches: 6. The CDR3 is 15 residues long. Germline V gene data show CDR1 as MNHNS and CDR2 as SASEGT. CDR3 DNA: TGTGCCAGCAGTGAAGGAACCACAGGGGGAGAAAAACTGTTTTTT. Its translation is CASSEGTTGGEKLFF.

This CDR3 is CASSQDAGATLGEQYF. In DNA form, the CDR3 reads TGCGCCAGCAGCCAGGACGCAGGGGCCACCCTCGGCGAGCAGTACTTC. The gene calls are TRBV4-3 and TRBJ2-7; TRBD1 is a possible D gene (6 bases). V lost 3 bases and J lost 6, with 21 bases in between. CDR3 length: 16 residues. The germline gives CDR1 LGHNA, CDR2 YSLEER.

The chain is built from TRBV18 and TRBJ1-1; 7 bases map to TRBD1. Germline-derived CDR1 and CDR2 are KGHSH and LQKENI. The CDR3 runs to 13 residues. The trim removed 6 bases at V and 3 bases at J, leaving 4 bases unmatched. The CDR3 DNA follows: TGTGCCAGCTCTAGTGACAGGGACACTGAAGCTTTCTTT. It translates to CASSSDRDTEAFF.

This clone was counted a few times. J is TRBJ1-2 and V is TRBV28; D gene uncertain. Trimming stripped 5 bases from V and 2 bases from J, with 6 bases between. Germline V gene data show CDR1 as MDHEN and CDR2 as SYDVKM. This CDR3 region has 12 residues. CDR3 region: CASSRGNYGYTF. DNA of the CDR3: TGTGCCAGCAGTAGAGGGAACTATGGCTACACCTTC.

This clone was detected only a few times. This chain links TRBV5-3 with TRBJ2-7; 8 bases agree with TRBD1. TRBV5-3 is known as an ORF, though its function is uncertain. V gave up 4 bases and J gave up 5 bases; unmatched junction bases: 8. The CDR3 spans 14 residues. CDR3 protein: CARSAQGVEHEQYF. For the CDR3, the DNA is TGTGCCAGAAGCGCACAGGGGGTAGAGCACGAGCAGTACTTC.

The chain employs TRBV6-6 and TRBJ1-1; D not certain. The CDR3 covers 13 residues. Trimming took 7 bases from V and 2 from J, leaving 11 bases between them. From germline, CDR1 is MNHNY and CDR2 SVGAGI (reference sequence). In DNA, the CDR3 is TGTGCCAGCAAGACGACACATAACACTGAAGCTTTCTTT. It encodes CASKTTHNTEAFF.